This T cell receptor beta chain was recovered during a study of blood T cell repertoires in COVID-19. Overall study context: PBMCs, B-cell-depleted T cells, or T cells were the source of the cDNA or gDNA that made up the material.

Seattle patients were enrolled while actively infected and followed longitudinally. Produced via immunoSEQ multiplex PCR; TCRdb's table is partial and in-frame only. The table records tens of thousands of clones, more than 65% of them present only once. The CDR3 totals 18 residues. In germline, CDR1 is MGHRA, CDR2 YSYEKL. Trimming cost V 0 bases and J 4 bases, with 21 bases left between them. This clonotype was obtained from a man aged 65 to 79 with COVID-19, enrolled during active disease. This chain connects TRBV4-1 to TRBJ1-2; D is ambiguous. Sequencing input: peripheral blood. The CDR3 is CASSQDNVAGISSYGYTF. The CDR3 DNA is TGCGCCAGCAGCCAAGATAACGTGGCGGGAATCAGCAGCTATGGCTACACCTTC.